This is a list of T cell receptor beta chains from one sample in a study of patients and donors after allogeneic stem cell transplantation. TCRdb analysed the RT-PCR reads with MiXCR anew, one entry per CDR3 protein. Found here are roughly 230,000 distinct CDR3 sequences, roughly 14% of them singletons; the top ten hold roughly 11%. The specimen was blood, either unsorted or a sorted T cell fraction (not recorded which). The source is a human donor who was either an allogeneic HSCT recipient or a stem cell or donor lymphocyte infusion donor (not recorded which). It is not recorded whose cells these are; they may come from a transplant donor. Both conserved end residues are part of each CDR3. A D gene is named only where the DNA matches it firmly. Clone size appears in some rows only: once, few, many, or a class for an expanded clone.

14 TRBJ1-2 NA NA TRBV20-1 TGCAGTGCTAGAGGGGTTACTGGTAACTATGGCTACACCTTC CSARGVTGNYGYTF
15 TRBJ2-7 TRBD1 many TRBV6-2/TRBV6-3 TGTGCCAGCAGTTACCCGACAGGGGAAGCCTACGAGCAGTACTTC CASSYPTGEAYEQYF
14 TRBJ2-7 TRBD1 NA TRBV30 TGTGCCTGGAGGGGGGACAGGAGTACCTACGAGCAGTACTTC CAWRGDRSTYEQYF
15 TRBJ2-5 NA few TRBV6-1 TGTGCCAGCAGTGTATCGACTACAGTTATGGGTTCCCAGTACTTC CASSVSTTVMGSQYF
15 TRBJ1-5 NA many TRBV12-3/TRBV12-4 TGTGCCAGCAGTTTAGAGGCTAGTGGCAATCAGCCCCAGCATTTT CASSLEASGNQPQHF
15 TRBJ1-2 TRBD1 many TRBV24-1 TGTGCCACCAGTGACCACTTAAAGGGGGCGCCAGGCTACACCTTC CATSDHLKGAPGYTF
14 TRBJ1-2 NA many TRBV6-1 TGTGCCAGCAGTGACTACAGAAATAACTATGGCTACACCTTC CASSDYRNNYGYTF
15 TRBJ1-2 TRBD1 few TRBV3-1 TGTGCCAGCAGCCCCATCAGGGACAGTAACTATGGCTACACCTTC CASSPIRDSNYGYTF
15 TRBJ2-2 NA NA TRBV7-7 TGTGCCAGCAGCCCACTGACTGCGAACACCGGGGAGCTGTTTTTT CASSPLTANTGELFF
17 TRBJ2-1 NA NA TRBV7-5 NA CISVPEAYGSSYNEQFF
14 TRBJ1-6 NA few TRBV5-6 TGTGCCAGCAGCGTTACAGCTAATAATTCACCCCTCCACTTT CASSVTANNSPLHF
13 TRBJ1-6 TRBD1 NA TRBV5-6 TGTGCCAGCAGCTTTGGGACAGATTCACCCCTCCACTTT CASSFGTDSPLHF
15 TRBJ1-6 NA NA TRBV10-1 TGCGCCAGCAGCCCAACAGGGATCGCGTATTCACCCCTCCACTTT CASSPTGIAYSPLHF
13 TRBJ1-1 TRBD1 NA TRBV9 TGTGCCAGCAGGGACAGGGCGAACACTGAAGCTTTCTTT CASRDRANTEAFF
15 TRBJ2-7 TRBD1 many TRBV12-3/TRBV12-4 TGTGCCAGCAGTTCAACGGGACAGGGTCTATACGAGCAGTACTTC CASSSTGQGLYEQYF
14 TRBJ1-3 NA NA TRBV4-1 TGCGCCAGCACCCCCTTGGGGGGCGGAAACACCATATATTTT CASTPLGGGNTIYF
15 TRBJ1-5 NA once TRBV5-6 TGTGCCAGCAGCTTCCGGGGGGCGCAGGGTCAGCCCCAGCATTTT CASSFRGAQGQPQHF
14 TRBJ2-2 NA few TRBV12-3/TRBV12-4 TGTGCCACCAAACGGGGCGGTCTCACCGGGGAGCTGTTTTTT CATKRGGLTGELFF
15 TRBJ2-1 TRBD1 few TRBV6-2/TRBV6-3 TGTGCCAGCAGTTACTCGGGCAGGGGGCGAGGTGAGCAGTTCTTC CASSYSGRGRGEQFF
15 TRBJ1-2 NA NA TRBV5-1 TGCGCCAGCAGCCCGGCGGGTCAGCTAAACTATGGCTACACCTTC CASSPAGQLNYGYTF
15 TRBJ2-1 TRBD2 NA TRBV2 TGTGCCAGCAGTGAAGAACTAGCGGGGGTTTGGGAGCAGTTCTTC CASSEELAGVWEQFF
17 TRBJ1-1 NA few TRBV7-9 TGTGCCAGCAGCTTAGTGGGGGGGCAGGGTAAGAACACTGAAGCTTTCTTT CASSLVGGQGKNTEAFF
13 TRBJ1-1 NA few TRBV29-1 TGCAGCGCAAGGGGTGGGCGGAACACTGAAGCTTTCTTT CSARGGRNTEAFF
16 TRBJ2-2 TRBD2 NA TRBV5-4 TGTGCCAGCAGCGGAAGCGGGGGGCCGAACACCGGGGAGCTGTTTTTT CASSGSGGPNTGELFF
13 TRBJ2-1 NA few TRBV6-5 TGTGCCAGCAGTTTCGGACTGAACAATGAGCAGTTCTTC CASSFGLNNEQFF
13 TRBJ1-1 NA many TRBV9 TGTGCCAGCAGCTTCCAGTTAAACACTGAAGCTTTCTTT CASSFQLNTEAFF
15 TRBJ2-5 TRBD1 NA TRBV11-2 TGTGCCAGCAGCCCAGGGACAGGCAGAGAAGAGACCCAGTACTTC CASSPGTGREETQYF
16 TRBJ2-1 TRBD2 many TRBV24-1 TGTGCCACCAGTGTCACTCTCGGGACTAGCGCCAATGAGCAGTTCTTC CATSVTLGTSANEQFF
16 TRBJ1-3 NA many TRBV20-1 TGCAGTGCTAGAGATGGACGGGGGAAATCTGGAAACACCATATATTTT CSARDGRGKSGNTIYF
17 TRBJ1-1 NA NA TRBV7-3 TGTGCCAGCAGCTTAAAAAAAACAGCGGCGGAGAACACTGAAGCTTTCTTT CASSLKKTAAENTEAFF
16 TRBJ2-2 NA few TRBV14 TGTGCCAGCAGCCAAAGACTAGGAGGCGGCACCGGGGAGCTGTTTTTT CASSQRLGGGTGELFF
13 TRBJ2-2 NA many TRBV11-2 TGTGCCAGCAGCTTGTCTAGCACCGGGGAGCTGTTTTTT CASSLSSTGELFF
14 TRBJ1-5 NA many TRBV6-2/TRBV6-3 TGTGCCAGCAGCGGACAGCTGGGCAATCAGCCCCAGCATTTT CASSGQLGNQPQHF
14 TRBJ2-7 NA NA TRBV6-1 TGTGCCAGCAGTCTTGGACAGCGTCCCTACGAGCAGTACTTC CASSLGQRPYEQYF
13 TRBJ2-1 NA few TRBV30 TGTGCCTGGAGTGTACAACTAAACAATGAGCAGTTCTTC CAWSVQLNNEQFF
12 TRBJ2-3 NA many TRBV5-6 TGTGCCAGCAGCCGCGCCCAAGATACGCAGTATTTT CASSRAQDTQYF
14 TRBJ1-2 TRBD1 many TRBV20-1 TGCAGTGCTAGAGGGACAGGGGGTGAAAATGGCTACACCTTC CSARGTGGENGYTF
16 TRBJ2-5 TRBD2 few TRBV7-2 TGTGCCAGCAGCTCGGGACTACCGGGGGGTAGGGAGACCCAGTACTTC CASSSGLPGGRETQYF
15 TRBJ2-7 NA many TRBV6-2/TRBV6-3 TGTGCCAGCAGTTACGGGGTACGGCCCTCCTACGAGCAGTACTTC CASSYGVRPSYEQYF
15 TRBJ2-3 NA NA TRBV7-6 TGTGCCAGCAGCCAGATGACAGACATCACAGATACGCAGTATTTT CASSQMTDITDTQYF
15 TRBJ2-7 TRBD1 many TRBV7-9 TGTGCCAGCAGCAAACAGGGGGCGCGTTCCTACGAGCAGTACTTC CASSKQGARSYEQYF
16 TRBJ2-7 NA NA TRBV7-2 TGTGCCAGCAGCTTAGCGCCGACTAGAGGGGACTACGAGCAGTACTTC CASSLAPTRGDYEQYF
16 TRBJ2-3 TRBD2 few TRBV9 TGTGCCAGCAGCGTAGCAGCGGGGGCGAGCACAGATACGCAGTATTTT CASSVAAGASTDTQYF
15 TRBJ2-1 TRBD2 NA TRBV19 TGTGCCAGTAGTACGGGACTAGCGGGAGTAAATGAGCAGTTCTTC CASSTGLAGVNEQFF
14 TRBJ1-2 NA few TRBV2 TGTGCCAGCTCCTACCAGGGGTCGGACTATGGCTACACCTTC CASSYQGSDYGYTF
15 TRBJ2-2 NA many TRBV12-3/TRBV12-4 TGTGCCAGCAGTTCCGCCGGCCTGGATGGAGGGGAGCTGTTTTTT CASSSAGLDGGELFF
15 TRBJ2-2 NA NA TRBV7-2 TGTGCCAGCAGCTTAATGGGGGGTGGTCTCGGGGAGCTGTTTTTT CASSLMGGGLGELFF
15 TRBJ2-2 NA few TRBV5-5 TGTGCCAGCAGCTCCTCGGGAGCCAGCACCGGGGAGCTGTTTTTT CASSSSGASTGELFF